This T cell receptor beta chain originates from a study of T-cell reconstitution after alpha-beta-depleted transplantation in children. There are 17 residues in the CDR3. Germline V gene sequence: CDR1 MGHRA, CDR2 YSYEKL. Trimming removed 0 bases at V and 3 bases at J, with 17 bases between. Construction of the TCRbeta library involved unique molecular identifiers. Using its own MiXCR run on the PCR reads, TCRdb lists one record per CDR3 protein. The data hold around 490,000 distinct CDR3 sequences, with approximately 10% observed a single time. The origin of this receptor is a female patient younger than 10 who had a stem cell transplant for aplastic anemia, so the T cells may come from the graft donor. Sequencing was performed on PBMCs, mostly from graft donor cells, taken 180 days after TCRalphabeta/CD19-depleted stem cell transplant. This sequence joins TRBV4-1 and TRBJ1-1; TRBD1 is a possible D gene (5 bases). The CDR3 DNA is TGCGCCAGCAGCCAAGAAGGAAGACAGACCTGGCACACTGAAGCTTTCTTT. Its protein product is CASSQEGRQTWHTEAFF.